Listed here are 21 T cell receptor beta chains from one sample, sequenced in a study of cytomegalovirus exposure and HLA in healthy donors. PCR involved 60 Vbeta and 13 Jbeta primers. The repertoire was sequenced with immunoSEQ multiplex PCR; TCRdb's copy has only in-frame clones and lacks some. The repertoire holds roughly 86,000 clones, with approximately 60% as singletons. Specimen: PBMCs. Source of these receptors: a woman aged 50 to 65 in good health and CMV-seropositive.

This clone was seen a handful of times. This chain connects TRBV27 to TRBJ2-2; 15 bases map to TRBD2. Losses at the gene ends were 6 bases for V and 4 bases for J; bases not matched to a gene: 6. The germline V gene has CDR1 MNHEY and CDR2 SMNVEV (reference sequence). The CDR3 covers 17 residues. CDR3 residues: CASRRGLAGGRTGELFF. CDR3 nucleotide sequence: TGTGCCAGCAGGCGGGGACTAGCGGGGGGCCGCACCGGGGAGCTGTTTTTT.

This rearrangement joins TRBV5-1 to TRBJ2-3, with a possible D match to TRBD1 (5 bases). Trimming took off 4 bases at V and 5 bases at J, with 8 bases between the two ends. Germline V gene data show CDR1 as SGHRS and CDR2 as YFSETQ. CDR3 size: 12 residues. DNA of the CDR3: TGCGCCAGCAGCGAAGGGGTAGATACGCAGTATTTT. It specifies CASSEGVDTQYF.

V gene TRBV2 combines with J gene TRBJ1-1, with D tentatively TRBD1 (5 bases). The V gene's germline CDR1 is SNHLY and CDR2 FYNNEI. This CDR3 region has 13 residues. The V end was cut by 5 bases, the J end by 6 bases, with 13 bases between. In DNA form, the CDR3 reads TGTGCCAGCAGTCCCGAAGGGGTGGCTGAAGCTTTCTTT. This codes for CASSPEGVAEAFF.

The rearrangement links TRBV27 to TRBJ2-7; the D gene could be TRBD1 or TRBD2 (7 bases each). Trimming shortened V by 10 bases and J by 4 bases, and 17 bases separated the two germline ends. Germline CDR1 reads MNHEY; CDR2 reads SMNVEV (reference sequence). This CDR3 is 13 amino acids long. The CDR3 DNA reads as TGTGCCACCAGGGGGGGAGGGGGATACGAGCAGTACTTC. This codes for CATRGGGGYEQYF.

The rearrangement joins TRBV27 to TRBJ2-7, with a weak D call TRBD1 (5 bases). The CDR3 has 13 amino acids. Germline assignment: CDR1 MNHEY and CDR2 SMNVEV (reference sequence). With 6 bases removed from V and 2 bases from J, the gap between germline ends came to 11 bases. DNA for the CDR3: TGTGCCAGCAGCCCCCAGGGCACCTACGAGCAGTACTTC. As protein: CASSPQGTYEQYF.

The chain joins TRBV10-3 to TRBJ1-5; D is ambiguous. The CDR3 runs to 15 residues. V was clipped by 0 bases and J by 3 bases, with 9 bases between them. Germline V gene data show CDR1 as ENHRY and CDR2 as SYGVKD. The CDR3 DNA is TGTGCCATCAGTGAGTCGAGGTTGGACAATCAGCCCCAGCATTTT. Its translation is CAISESRLDNQPQHF.

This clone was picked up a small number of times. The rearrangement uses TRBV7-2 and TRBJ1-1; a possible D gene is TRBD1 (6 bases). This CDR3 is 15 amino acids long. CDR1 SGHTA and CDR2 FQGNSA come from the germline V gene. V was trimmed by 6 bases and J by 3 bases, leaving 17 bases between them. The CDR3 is CASSLTGTKHTEAFF. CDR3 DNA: TGTGCCAGCAGTCTTACCGGGACAAAACACACTGAAGCTTTCTTT.

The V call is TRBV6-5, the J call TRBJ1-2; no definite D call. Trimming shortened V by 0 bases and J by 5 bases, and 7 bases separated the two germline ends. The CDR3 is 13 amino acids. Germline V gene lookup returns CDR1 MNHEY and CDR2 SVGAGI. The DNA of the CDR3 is TGTGCCAGCAGTTACTCGACTGCGTATGGCTACACCTTC. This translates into CASSYSTAYGYTF.

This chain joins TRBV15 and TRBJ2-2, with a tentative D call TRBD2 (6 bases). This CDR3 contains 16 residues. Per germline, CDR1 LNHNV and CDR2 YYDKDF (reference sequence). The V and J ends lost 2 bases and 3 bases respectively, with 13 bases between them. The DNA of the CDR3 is TGTGCCACCAGCAGACCCCGGGACTCCTACACCGGGGAGCTGTTTTTT. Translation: CATSRPRDSYTGELFF.

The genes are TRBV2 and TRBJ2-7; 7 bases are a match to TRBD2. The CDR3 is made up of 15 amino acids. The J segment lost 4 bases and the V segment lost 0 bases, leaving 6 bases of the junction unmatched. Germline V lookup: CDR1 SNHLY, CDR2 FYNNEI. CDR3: CASSEAGPGGYEQYF. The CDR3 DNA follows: TGTGCCAGCAGTGAAGCCGGGCCCGGGGGGTACGAGCAGTACTTC.

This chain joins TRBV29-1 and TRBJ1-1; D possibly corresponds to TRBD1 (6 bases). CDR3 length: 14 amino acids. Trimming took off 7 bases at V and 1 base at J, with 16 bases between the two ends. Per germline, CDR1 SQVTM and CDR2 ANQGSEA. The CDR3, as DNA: TGCAGCGCCTCAGGGGCGCATCCGAACACTGAAGCTTTCTTT. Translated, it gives CSASGAHPNTEAFF.

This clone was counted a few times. The CDR3 region has the DNA TGTGCCAGCAGCTTGACAGGGACGGGAACTGAAGCTTTCTTT. Translated, it gives CASSLTGTGTEAFF. V and J are TRBV7-3 and TRBJ1-1, with 7 bases matching TRBD1. Looked up from germline, CDR1 is SGHTA and CDR2 is FQGTGA. With 3 bases clipped from V and 5 bases from J, the junction kept 6 bases outside the gene matches. The CDR3 is 14 amino acids.

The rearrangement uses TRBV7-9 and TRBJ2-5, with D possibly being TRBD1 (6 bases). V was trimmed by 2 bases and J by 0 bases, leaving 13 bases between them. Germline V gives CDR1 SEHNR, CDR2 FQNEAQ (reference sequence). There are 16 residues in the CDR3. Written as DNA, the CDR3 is TGTGCCAGCAGCTTAAGTGACAGGTGGTACCAAGAGACCCAGTACTTC. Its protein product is CASSLSDRWYQETQYF.

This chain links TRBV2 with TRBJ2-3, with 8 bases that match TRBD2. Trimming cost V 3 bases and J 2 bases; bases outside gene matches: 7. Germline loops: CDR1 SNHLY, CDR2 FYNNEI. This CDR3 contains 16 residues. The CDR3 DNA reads TGTGCCAGCAGTGAGGGGGCGGGGGGAACCACAGATACGCAGTATTTT. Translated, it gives CASSEGAGGTTDTQYF.

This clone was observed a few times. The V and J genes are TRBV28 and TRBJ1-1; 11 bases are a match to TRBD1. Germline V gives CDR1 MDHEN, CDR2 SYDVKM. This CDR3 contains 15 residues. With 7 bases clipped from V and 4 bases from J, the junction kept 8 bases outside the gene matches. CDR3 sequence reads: CASTLFGTGGTEAFF. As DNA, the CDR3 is TGTGCCAGCACCCTGTTCGGGACAGGGGGCACTGAAGCTTTCTTT.

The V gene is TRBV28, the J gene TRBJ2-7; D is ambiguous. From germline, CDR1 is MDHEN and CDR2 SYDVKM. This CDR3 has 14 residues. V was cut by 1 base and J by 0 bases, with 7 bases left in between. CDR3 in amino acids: CASSLYDTSYEQYF. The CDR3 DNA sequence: TGTGCCAGCAGTTTATACGACACCTCCTACGAGCAGTACTTC.

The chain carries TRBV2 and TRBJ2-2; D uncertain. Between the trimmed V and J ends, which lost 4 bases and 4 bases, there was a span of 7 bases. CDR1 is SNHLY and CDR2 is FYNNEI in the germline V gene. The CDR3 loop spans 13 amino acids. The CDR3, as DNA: TGTGCCAGCAGTGCGCAACTCACCGGGGAGCTGTTTTTT. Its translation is CASSAQLTGELFF.

CDR3 loop: CASSFPPSVNEQYF. The CDR3, as DNA: TGTGCCAGCAGCTTCCCTCCCTCGGTAAACGAGCAGTACTTC. The J gene is TRBJ2-7, the V gene TRBV11-2; D unclear. Trimming cost V 3 bases and J 5 bases, with 14 bases left between them. Germline CDR1 reads SGHAT; CDR2 reads FQNNGV. CDR3 length: 14 amino acids.

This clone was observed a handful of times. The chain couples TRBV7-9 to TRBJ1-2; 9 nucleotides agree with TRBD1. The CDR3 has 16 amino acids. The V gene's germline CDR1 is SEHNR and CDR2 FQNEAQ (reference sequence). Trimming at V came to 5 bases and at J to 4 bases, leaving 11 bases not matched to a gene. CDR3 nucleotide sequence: TGTGCCAGCAGCCAGCAAGCCGGGACAGGGACCTATGGCTACACCTTC. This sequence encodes CASSQQAGTGTYGYTF.

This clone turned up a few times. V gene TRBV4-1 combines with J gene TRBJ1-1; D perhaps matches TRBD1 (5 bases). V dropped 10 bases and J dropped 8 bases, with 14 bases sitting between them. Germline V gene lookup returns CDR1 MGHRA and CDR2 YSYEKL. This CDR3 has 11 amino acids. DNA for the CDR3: TGCGCCACAGAAGGAAAGGGGGAAGCTTTCTTT. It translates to CATEGKGEAFF.

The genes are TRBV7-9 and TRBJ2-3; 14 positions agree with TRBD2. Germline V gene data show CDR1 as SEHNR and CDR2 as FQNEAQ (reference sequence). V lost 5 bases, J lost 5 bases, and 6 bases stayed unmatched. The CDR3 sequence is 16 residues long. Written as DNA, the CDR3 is TGTGCCAGCAGCGCGACTAGCGGGGGGGCGGGAGATACGCAGTATTTT. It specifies CASSATSGGAGDTQYF. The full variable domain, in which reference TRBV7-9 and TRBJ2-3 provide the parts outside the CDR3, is DTGVSQNPRHKITKRGQNVTFRCDPISEHNRLYWYRQTLGQGPEFLTYFQNEAQLEKSRLLSDRFSAERPKGSFSTLEIQRTEQGDSAMYLCASSATSGGAGDTQYFGPGTRLTVL.